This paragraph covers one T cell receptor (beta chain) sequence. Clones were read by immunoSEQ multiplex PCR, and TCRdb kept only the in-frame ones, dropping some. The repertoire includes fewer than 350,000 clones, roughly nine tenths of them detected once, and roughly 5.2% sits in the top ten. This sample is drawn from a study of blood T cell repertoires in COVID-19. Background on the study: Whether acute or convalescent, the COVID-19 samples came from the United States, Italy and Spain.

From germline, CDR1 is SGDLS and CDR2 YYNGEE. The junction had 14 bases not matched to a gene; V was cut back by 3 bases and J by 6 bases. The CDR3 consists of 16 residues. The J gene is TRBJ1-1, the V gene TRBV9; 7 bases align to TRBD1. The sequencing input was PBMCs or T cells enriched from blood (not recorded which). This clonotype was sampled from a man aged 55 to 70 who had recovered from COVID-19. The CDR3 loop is CASSARTGVGIAEAFF. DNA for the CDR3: TGTGCCAGCAGCGCCAGGACAGGAGTGGGGATAGCTGAAGCTTTCTTT.